This T cell receptor beta chain was recorded in a study of control samples from healthy donors and cancer patients. TCRdb keeps only in-frame clones here, not all; method: immunoSEQ multiplex PCR. Altogether under 150,000 clones are present, 80% to 90% being singletons, with the ten largest covering around 1.1%. Trimming took 6 bases from V and 5 from J, leaving 11 bases between them. Germline V gene lookup returns CDR1 ENHRY and CDR2 SYGVKD. This CDR3 has 13 amino acids. The table lists this clone with a count of one. What was sequenced was PBMCs. V and J are TRBV10-3 and TRBJ2-1; no clear D gene. This TCR derives from a woman aged 50 to 60 with colorectal cancer. CDR3 DNA sequence: TGTGCCATCAGGGTTTTTTCGGACAATGAGCAGTTCTTC. It yields the protein CAIRVFSDNEQFF.